The next 4 T cell receptor beta chains were all read from a single sample in a study of technical replicates of blood from a few donors. This table comes from immunoSEQ multiplex PCR, and its TCRdb copy is limited to in-frame clones, with some not included. Among tens of thousands of clones listed, about 95% were seen once. Sequencing was performed on PBMCs. Source of these receptors: a human donor in good health. Some clones in this sample may be carry-over from other donors' samples.

The rearrangement uses TRBV5-1 and TRBJ1-2; D gene uncertain. Trimming took off 0 bases at V and 1 base at J, with 10 bases between the two ends. The CDR3 loop spans 15 amino acids. CDR1 and CDR2 (germline): SGHRS, YFSETQ. In DNA form, the CDR3 reads TGCGCCAGCAGCTTGGATTTACAGAATAACTATGGCTACACCTTC. It encodes CASSLDLQNNYGYTF.

This chain uses TRBV15 with TRBJ2-2; D perhaps matches TRBD2 (5 bases). Trimming removed 8 bases at V and 5 bases at J, with 12 bases between. This CDR3 region has 13 residues. The germline V gene has CDR1 LNHNV and CDR2 YYDKDF (reference sequence). The CDR3 sequence: CATGSVRTGELFF. For the CDR3, the DNA is TGTGCCACCGGGAGCGTGAGAACCGGGGAGCTGTTTTTT.

The chain uses TRBV27 and TRBJ1-6, with unresolved D. The CDR3 totals 14 residues. V was cut by 6 bases and J by 10 bases, with 16 bases left in between. CDR1 and CDR2 from the germline V gene are MNHEY and SMNVEV (reference sequence). The CDR3 region has the DNA TGTGCCAGCAGCCTTTGGAGTGGGAGATCACCCCTCCACTTT. Translated: CASSLWSGRSPLHF.

This chain uses TRBV7-2 with TRBJ2-7; D is unclear. Between the trimmed V and J ends, which lost 1 base and 6 bases, there was a span of 10 bases. The V gene's germline CDR1 is SGHTA and CDR2 FQGNSA. The CDR3 spans 13 residues. The CDR3: CASSLVDSLEQYF. The CDR3, as DNA: TGTGCCAGCAGCTTAGTCGACTCCCTCGAGCAGTACTTC.